The 5 T cell receptor beta chains in this list originate from one sample, sequenced in a study of blood T cell repertoires in COVID-19 (dated by TCRdb to the early 2020s). Library construction relied on the immunoSEQ multiplex PCR assay. TCRdb re-hosts the immuneACCESS table, in-frame sequences only. Its copies lack some clones; in the studies checked, an unresolved V gene accounts for under half of them, and the cause for the rest is not known. This sample holds under 60,000 clones; approximately 80% were observed only once. The top ten clonotypes cover 25% of the sample. The sequencing input was peripheral blood. All receptors derive from a human donor in a cohort sampled during active COVID-19.

This sequence joins TRBV7-9 and TRBJ1-1; tentative D call: TRBD1 (5 bases). Trimming pared 3 bases from V and 4 bases from J, leaving 12 bases between. CDR1 and CDR2 (germline): SEHNR, FQNEAQ (reference sequence). The CDR3 covers 14 residues. DNA of the CDR3: TGTGCCAGCAGCTTTGGAACGGGGGGCACTGAAGCTTTCTTT. It translates to CASSFGTGGTEAFF.

CDR3 in amino acids: CASRYINDRLNEQYF. Here the CDR3 DNA reads TGTGCCAGCAGGTACATAAATGACAGACTCAACGAGCAGTACTTC. The chain uses TRBV6-5 and TRBJ2-7; D possibly corresponds to TRBD1 (5 bases). Trimming took 6 bases from V and 5 from J, leaving 20 bases between them. Germline CDR1 and CDR2: MNHEY and SVGAGI. The CDR3 consists of 15 residues.

The chain recombines TRBV9 with TRBJ2-6; 12 bases are a match to TRBD1. V was pared by 3 bases and J by 2 bases, with 9 bases of the junction left unmatched. CDR1 is SGDLS and CDR2 is YYNGEE in the germline V gene. There are 19 residues in the CDR3. CDR3 sequence: CASSARNGTGGPGANVLTF. CDR3 bases: TGTGCCAGCAGCGCGAGAAATGGGACAGGGGGCCCTGGGGCCAACGTCCTGACTTTC.

This clone was observed once. The chain is built from TRBV2 and TRBJ1-2; 8 bases map to TRBD1. V lost 8 bases, J lost 1 base, and 3 bases stayed unmatched. The CDR3 extends over 13 amino acids. The germline CDR1 and CDR2 sequences are SNHLY and FYNNEI. The CDR3 loop reads CASGQGLNYGYTF. The CDR3 DNA reads TGTGCCAGCGGACAGGGACTTAACTATGGCTACACCTTC.

The chain is built from TRBV7-3 and TRBJ2-1, with 10 nucleotides matching TRBD2. Per the germline V gene, CDR1 is SGHTA and CDR2 is FQGTGA. Unmatched junction bases numbered 7, after V lost 5 bases and J lost 6 bases. This CDR3 contains 15 residues. CDR3 sequence (DNA): TGTGCCAGCAGCGATAGCGGGGGGCCCCCCAATGAGCAGTTCTTC. Its protein is CASSDSGGPPNEQFF.